This TCR beta chain was recovered during a study of OX40 agonist ivuxolimab in advanced cancers. In the study overall: Ivuxolimab was an agonistic, fully human IgG2 monoclonal antibody directed against OX40 (CD134), a costimulatory receptor. The point of sequencing TCRbeta in the periphery was to test whether ivuxolimab changed TCR sequence diversity and drove clonal T-cell expansion. The dose-escalation cohort was roughly 80% male with a mean age of about 60 years, ranging from roughly 20 to 80. Partial responses occurred in three dose-escalation patients: two with cutaneous melanoma and one with hepatocellular carcinoma. Patients were allowed to have had prior anti-PD-1, anti-PD-L1 or anti-CTLA-4 therapy, and approximately 39% of the dose-escalation patients had been treated with checkpoint inhibitors. Of the 50 to 55 dose-escalation patients, hepatocellular carcinoma was present in 19, melanoma in around 15, renal cell carcinoma in 9 and head and neck cancer in 9. The paper describes the monotherapy dose-escalation part (N of about 50 patients) of the phase I trial of ivuxolimab. Intravenous ivuxolimab was administered to patients every 2 weeks at six dose levels: 0.01, 0.1, 0.3, 1.5, 3 and 10 mg/kg. General conclusions and limits of the study: Low levels of normalized T-cell clonal expansion were also shown by some nonresponding patients. After ivuxolimab, more expanded clones were found on average in CD8+ T cells than in CD4+ T cells. Partial responders in the 0.1-3.0 mg/kg groups had among the lowest normalized peripheral clonal expansion, especially among CD8+ T cells. The antigen specificity of the clonally expanded peripheral T cells was not determined. At doses of 0.1 to 3.0 mg/kg, clonal expansion of both CD4+ and CD8+ T cells in blood was seen between baseline and week 6.

The trial excluded patients who had a history of autoimmune disease or who were on systemic immunosuppression. Peripheral blood for TCR sequencing was collected from all dose cohorts at baseline, on cycle 4 day 1, and on cycle 7 day 1. The samples were taken from a phase I, first-in-human, multicenter, open-label dose-escalation trial of ivuxolimab. Adults with locally advanced or metastatic melanoma, renal cell carcinoma, hepatocellular carcinoma or head and neck squamous cell carcinoma were enrolled in the trial. CD4+ and CD8+ T cells were sorted separately from peripheral blood before TCR sequencing. For sequencing of the TCRbeta CDR3 region, genomic DNA was extracted from the sorted cells. The immunoSEQ Assay was used for sequencing of TCRbeta CDR3 regions. In TCRdb, the immuneACCESS table is reduced to in-frame sequences with V and J assigned. These tables do not hold every clone; where another copy was compared, an unresolved V gene accounts for under half, and the others remain unexplained. This sample holds approximately 82,000 clones; around 90% were observed only once. Together, the top ten hold roughly 4.3% of the sample.

The CDR3 has 17 amino acids, counting the end cysteine and phenylalanine. The read is trimmed to its CDR3 DNA, 51 bases read in frame from base 1. On this clone: Its antigen is unknown. One base away there is no much larger clone; base qualities are not given.

This sample comprised CD4+ or CD8+ T cells sorted from blood, obtained in a trial of the OX40 agonist ivuxolimab. The receptor chain draws on TRBV21-1 and TRBJ1-5. TRBV21-1 is listed as a pseudogene. This TCR came from an adult with an advanced solid tumor such as melanoma, head and neck, liver or kidney cancer. In nucleotide form, the sequence is TGTGCCAGCAGCTTAAGGGGGGGGAATAGGAGCAATCAGCCCCAGCATTTT. Translated, it gives CASSLRGGNRSNQPQHF.